This TCR beta chain originates from a study of CD8 T cells in ankylosing spondylitis. The study's findings and limits: A motif in TCR beta, a set of 8 or 9 highly homologous variants, appeared characteristic of ankylosing spondylitis blood.

In its sample, this clonotype was seen many times. Its target is not known. MiXCR, applied by TCRdb to the 5' RACE reads, yields one record per CDR3 protein. This table holds around 490,000 distinct CDR3 sequences, approximately 5.3% found once. Material: blood, either unsorted or a sorted T cell fraction (not recorded which). The TCR was taken from a male donor with ankylosing spondylitis.

CDR3 nucleotides: TGTGCCGGCACTGGGGGTAATAACAATCAGCCCCAGCATTTT. It translates to CAGTGGNNNQPQHF. The rearrangement links TRBV28 to TRBJ1-5, with a tentative D call TRBD1 (5 bases). The CDR3 runs 14 residues. Per germline, CDR1 MDHEN and CDR2 SYDVKM. Between the trimmed V and J ends, which lost 11 bases and 3 bases, there was a span of 17 bases.